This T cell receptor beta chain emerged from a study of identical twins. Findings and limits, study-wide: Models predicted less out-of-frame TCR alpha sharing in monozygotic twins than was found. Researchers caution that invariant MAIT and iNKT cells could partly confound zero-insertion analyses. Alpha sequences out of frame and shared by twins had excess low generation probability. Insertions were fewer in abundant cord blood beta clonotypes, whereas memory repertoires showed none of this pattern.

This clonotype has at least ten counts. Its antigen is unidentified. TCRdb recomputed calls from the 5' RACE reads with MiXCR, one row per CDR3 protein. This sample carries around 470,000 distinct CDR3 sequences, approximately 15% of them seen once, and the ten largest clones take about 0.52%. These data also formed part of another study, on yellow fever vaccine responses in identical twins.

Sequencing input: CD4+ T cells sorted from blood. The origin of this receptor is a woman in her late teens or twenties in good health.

The CDR3 protein is CASSLQGGYNEQFF. Written as DNA, the CDR3 is TGTGCCAGCAGTTTACAGGGGGGCTACAATGAGCAGTTCTTC. The chain carries TRBV12-3 or TRBV12-4 and TRBJ2-1, with D possibly matching TRBD1 (7 bases). This CDR3 is built from 14 residues. V shed 2 bases and J shed 3 bases, with 8 bases lying between them.